Described below is a single T cell receptor beta chain sequence and its context. These data are taken from a study of blood T cell repertoires in COVID-19. Study-level background: From the United States, Italy and Spain came samples of acute and convalescent COVID-19. T cells, B-cell-depleted T cells, or PBMCs supplied cDNA or gDNA.

Original data processing: Scientists estimated how many nucleated cells there were by amplifying reference gene primers. Generated by immunoSEQ multiplex PCR, the TCRdb table keeps only in-frame clones and is missing some. V, J and clone size are taken as reported in that table, and D and trimming were inferred from the DNA itself. The repertoire holds about 120,000 clones, with 80% to 90% as singletons. The CDR3 has 22 residues. Unmatched junction bases numbered 18, after V lost 1 base and J lost 1 base. Per the germline V gene, CDR1 is PRHDT and CDR2 is FYEKMQ (reference sequence). The receptor was isolated from a man aged 70-80 years with active or convalescent COVID-19. Sequencing was performed on peripheral blood. The chain is built from TRBV13 and TRBJ2-3, with TRBD2 identical over 12 bases. CDR3 sequence: CASSLARIRTSGIGVGTDTQYF. CDR3 in DNA: TGTGCCAGCAGCTTAGCACGAATAAGGACTAGCGGGATCGGGGTGGGCACAGATACGCAGTATTTT.